The 2 T cell receptor beta chains below all came from one sample that was sequenced in a study of OX40 agonist ivuxolimab in advanced cancers. The protocol was immunoSEQ multiplex PCR, while the TCRdb copy is restricted to in-frame clones and leaves out a portion. The data contain fewer than 55,000 clones, roughly four fifths of them singletons. The material was CD4+ or CD8+ T cells sorted from blood, obtained in a trial of the OX40 agonist ivuxolimab. All receptors come from an adult with an advanced solid tumor such as melanoma, head and neck, liver or kidney cancer.

This clone was observed a single time. This chain connects TRBV2 to TRBJ2-1; possibly TRBD2 for D (7 bases). The germline gives CDR1 SNHLY, CDR2 FYNNEI. V lost 7 bases, J lost 3 bases, and 13 bases lay in between. The CDR3 length is 14 residues. CDR3 amino acids: CASMRGPLYNEQFF. CDR3 in DNA: TGTGCCAGCATGCGGGGGCCCCTCTACAATGAGCAGTTCTTC.

The rearrangement joins TRBV6-1 to TRBJ2-2, with D possibly matching TRBD1 (7 bases). With 8 bases removed from V and 4 bases from J, the gap between germline ends came to 11 bases. Looked up from germline, CDR1 is MNHNS and CDR2 is SASEGT. The CDR3 extends over 13 amino acids. CDR3 sequence (DNA): TGTGCCAGCGGGGGGACAGTCACCGGGGAGCTGTTTTTT. It is translated as CASGGTVTGELFF.